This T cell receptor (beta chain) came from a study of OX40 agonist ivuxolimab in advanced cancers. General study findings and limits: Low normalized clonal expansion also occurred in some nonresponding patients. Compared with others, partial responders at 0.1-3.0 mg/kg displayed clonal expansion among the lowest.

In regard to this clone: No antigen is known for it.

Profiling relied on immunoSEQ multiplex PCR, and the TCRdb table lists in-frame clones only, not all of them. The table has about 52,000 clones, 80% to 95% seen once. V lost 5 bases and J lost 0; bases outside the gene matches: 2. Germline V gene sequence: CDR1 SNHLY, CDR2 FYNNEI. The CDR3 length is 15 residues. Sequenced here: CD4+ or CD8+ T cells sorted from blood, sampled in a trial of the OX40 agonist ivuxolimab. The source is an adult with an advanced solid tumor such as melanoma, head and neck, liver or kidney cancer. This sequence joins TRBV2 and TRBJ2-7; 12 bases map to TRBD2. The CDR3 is CASSPTSGSSYEQYF. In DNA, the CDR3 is TGTGCCAGCAGTCCGACTAGCGGGAGCTCCTACGAGCAGTACTTC.